This T cell receptor (beta chain) originates from a study of monozygotic twins with inflammatory bowel disease. Germline CDR1 and CDR2: SGHRS and YFSETQ. The CDR3 totals 21 residues. UMIs containing a 6-nucleotide sample barcode were added via template switching. Nested PCRs (about 17 and 10 cycles, two total) were applied to TCRalpha and TCRbeta cDNA. After re-calling the 5' RACE reads, TCRdb lists one entry per CDR3 protein, DNA absent. Its clone listing holds 300,000 to 450,000 distinct CDR3 sequences. The chain joins TRBV5-1 to TRBJ2-3; TCRdb's D call of TRBD1 is untestable without DNA. The specimen was blood. The clonotype originates from a human donor with ulcerative colitis or Crohn's disease, or a healthy co-twin of an affected twin (not recorded which). The CDR3 sequence: CASSFPLPGTGGSGSTDTQYF.